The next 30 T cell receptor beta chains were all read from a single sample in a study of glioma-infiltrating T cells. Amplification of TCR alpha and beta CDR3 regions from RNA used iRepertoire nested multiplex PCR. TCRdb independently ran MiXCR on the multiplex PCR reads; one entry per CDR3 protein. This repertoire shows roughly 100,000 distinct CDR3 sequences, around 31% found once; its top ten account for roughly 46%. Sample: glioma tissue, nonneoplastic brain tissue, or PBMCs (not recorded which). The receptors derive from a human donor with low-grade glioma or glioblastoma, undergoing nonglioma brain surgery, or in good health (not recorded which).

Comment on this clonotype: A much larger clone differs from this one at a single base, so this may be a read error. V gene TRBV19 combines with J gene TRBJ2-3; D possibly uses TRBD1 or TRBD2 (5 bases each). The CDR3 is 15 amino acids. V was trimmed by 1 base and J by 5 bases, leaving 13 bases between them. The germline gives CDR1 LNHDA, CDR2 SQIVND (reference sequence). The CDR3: CASSIVASREDTQYF. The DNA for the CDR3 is TGTGCCAGTAGTATAGTCGCTAGCAGGGAAGATACGCAGTATTTT.

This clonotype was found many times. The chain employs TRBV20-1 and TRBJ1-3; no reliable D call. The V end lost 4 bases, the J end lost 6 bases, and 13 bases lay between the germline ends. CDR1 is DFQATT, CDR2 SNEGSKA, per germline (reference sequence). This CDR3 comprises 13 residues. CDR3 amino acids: CSAIIWVQNTIYF. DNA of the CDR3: TGCAGTGCTATTATCTGGGTTCAAAACACCATATATTTT.

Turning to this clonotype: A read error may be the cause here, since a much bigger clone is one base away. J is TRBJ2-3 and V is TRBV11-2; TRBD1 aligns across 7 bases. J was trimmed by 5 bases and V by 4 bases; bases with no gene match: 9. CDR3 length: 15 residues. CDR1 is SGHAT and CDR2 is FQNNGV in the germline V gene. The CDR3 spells CASSSIEGAEDTQYF. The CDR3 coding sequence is TGTGCCAGCAGCTCTATTGAGGGGGCGGAAGATACGCAGTATTTT.

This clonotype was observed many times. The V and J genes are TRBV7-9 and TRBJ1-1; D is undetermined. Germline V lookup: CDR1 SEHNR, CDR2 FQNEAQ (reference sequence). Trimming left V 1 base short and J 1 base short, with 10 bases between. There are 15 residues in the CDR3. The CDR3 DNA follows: TGTGCCAGCAGCTTAGACGGACTTCCGAACACTGAAGCTTTCTTT. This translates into CASSLDGLPNTEAFF.

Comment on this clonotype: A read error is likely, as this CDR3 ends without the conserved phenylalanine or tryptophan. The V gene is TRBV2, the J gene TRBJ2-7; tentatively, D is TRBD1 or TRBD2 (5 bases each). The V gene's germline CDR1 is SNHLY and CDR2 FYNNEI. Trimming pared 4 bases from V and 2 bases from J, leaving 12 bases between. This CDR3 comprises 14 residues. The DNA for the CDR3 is TGTGCCAGCAGTGTCCGGGACGGACCCTACGAGCAGTACTTA. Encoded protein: CASSVRDGPYEQYL.

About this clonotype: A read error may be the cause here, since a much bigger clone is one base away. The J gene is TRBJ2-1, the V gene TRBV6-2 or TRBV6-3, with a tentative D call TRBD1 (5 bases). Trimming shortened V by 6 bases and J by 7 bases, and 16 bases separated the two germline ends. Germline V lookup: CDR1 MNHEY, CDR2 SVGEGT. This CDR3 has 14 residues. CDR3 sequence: CASSREKGLNEQFF. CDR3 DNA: TGTGCCAGCAGCCGAGAGAAGGGGCTGAATGAGCAGTTCTTC.

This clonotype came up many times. The CDR3, as DNA: TGTGCCAGCAAAGAGGCTGGTAGCAAAGCTGCCACTGAAGCTTTCTTT. It yields the protein CASKEAGSKAATEAFF. The J gene is TRBJ1-1, the V gene TRBV6-1, with no clear D. CDR3 length: 16 amino acids. Germline values: CDR1 MNHNS, CDR2 SASEGT. V gave up 7 bases and J gave up 4 bases, with 22 bases separating them.

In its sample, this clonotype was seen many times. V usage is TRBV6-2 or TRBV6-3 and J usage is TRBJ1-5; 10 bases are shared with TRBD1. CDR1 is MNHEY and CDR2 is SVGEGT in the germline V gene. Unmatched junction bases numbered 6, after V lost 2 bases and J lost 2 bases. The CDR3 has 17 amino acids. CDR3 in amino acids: CASSYGTGDLGNQPQHF. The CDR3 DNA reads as TGTGCCAGCAGTTACGGGACAGGGGACTTGGGCAATCAGCCCCAGCATTTT.

The CDR3 DNA follows: TGTGCCAGCAGCTTAGCACCTGGAAACACCATATATTTT. Translating gives CASSLAPGNTIYF. The chain employs TRBV11-2 and TRBJ1-3; D is ambiguous. V lost 1 base, J lost 2 bases, and 3 bases lay in between. The CDR3 runs to 13 residues. Germline assignment: CDR1 SGHAT and CDR2 FQNNGV. The full variable domain, rest sourced from reference TRBV11-2 and TRBJ1-3, is EAGVAQSPRYKIIEKRQSVAFWCNPISGHATLYWYQQILGQGPKLLIQFQNNGVVDDSQLPKDRFSAERLKGVDSTLKIQPAKLEDSAVYLCASSLAPGNTIYFGEGSWLTVV.

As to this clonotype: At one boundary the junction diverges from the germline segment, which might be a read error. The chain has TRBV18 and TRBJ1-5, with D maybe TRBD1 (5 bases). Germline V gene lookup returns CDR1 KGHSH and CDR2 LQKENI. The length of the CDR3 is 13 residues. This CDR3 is CGSSPVGDQPKHF. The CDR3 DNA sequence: TGTGGCAGCTCACCGGTAGGGGATCAGCCCAAGCATTTT.

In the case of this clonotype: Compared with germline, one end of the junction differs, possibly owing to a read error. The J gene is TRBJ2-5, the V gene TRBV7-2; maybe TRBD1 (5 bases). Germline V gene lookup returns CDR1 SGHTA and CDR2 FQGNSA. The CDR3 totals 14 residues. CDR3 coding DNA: TGTGACAGCAGCTTAACGCAGGGTCAAGAGAACCAGTACTTC. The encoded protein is CDSSLTQGQENQYF.

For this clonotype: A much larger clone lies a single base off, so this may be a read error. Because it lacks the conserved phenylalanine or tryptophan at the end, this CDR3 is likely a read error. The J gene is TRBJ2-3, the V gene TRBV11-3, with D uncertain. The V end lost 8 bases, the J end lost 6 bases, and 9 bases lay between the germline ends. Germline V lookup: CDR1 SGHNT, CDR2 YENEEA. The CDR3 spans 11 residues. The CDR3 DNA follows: TGTGCCAGCGGACCAGCGGATACGCAGTATTCT. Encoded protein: CASGPADTQYS.

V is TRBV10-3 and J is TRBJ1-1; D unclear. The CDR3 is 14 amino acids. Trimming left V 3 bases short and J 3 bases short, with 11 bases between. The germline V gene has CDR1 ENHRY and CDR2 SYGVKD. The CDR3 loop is CAISERGRDTEAFF. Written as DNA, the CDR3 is TGTGCCATCAGTGAAAGAGGGAGAGACACTGAAGCTTTCTTT.

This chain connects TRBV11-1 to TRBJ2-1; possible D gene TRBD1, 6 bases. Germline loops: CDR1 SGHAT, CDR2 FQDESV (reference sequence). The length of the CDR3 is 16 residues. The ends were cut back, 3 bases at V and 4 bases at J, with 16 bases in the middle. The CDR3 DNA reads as TGTGCCAGCAGCTTCCCCGGGACACCAAGTTACAATGAGCAGTTCTTC. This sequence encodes CASSFPGTPSYNEQFF.

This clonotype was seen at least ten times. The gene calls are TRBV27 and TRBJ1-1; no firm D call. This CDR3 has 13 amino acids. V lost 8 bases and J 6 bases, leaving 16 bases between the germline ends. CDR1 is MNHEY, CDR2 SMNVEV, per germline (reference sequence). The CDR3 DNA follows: TGTGCCAGCGGACTTGCCGCGACCGCTGAAGCTTTCTTT. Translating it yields CASGLAATAEAFF.

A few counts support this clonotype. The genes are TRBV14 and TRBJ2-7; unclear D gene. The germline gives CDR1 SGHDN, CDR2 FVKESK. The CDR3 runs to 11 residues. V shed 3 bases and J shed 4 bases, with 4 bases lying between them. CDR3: CASSHGYEQYF. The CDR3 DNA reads TGTGCCAGCAGCCATGGGTACGAGCAGTACTTC.

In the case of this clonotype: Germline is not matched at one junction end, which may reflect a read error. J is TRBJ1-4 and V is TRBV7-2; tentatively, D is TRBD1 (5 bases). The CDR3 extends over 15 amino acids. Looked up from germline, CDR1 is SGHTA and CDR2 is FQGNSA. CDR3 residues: CASSTSGLTNEKLFF. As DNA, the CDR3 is TGTGCCAGCAGCACGTCAGGGCTAACTAATGAAAAACTGTTCTTT. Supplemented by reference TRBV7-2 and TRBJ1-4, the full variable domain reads GAGVSQSPSNKVTEKGKDVELRCDPISGHTALYWYRQSLGQGLEFLIYFQGNSAPDKSGLPSDRFSAERTGGSVSTLTIQRTQQEDSAVYLCASSTSGLTNEKLFFGSGTQLSVL.

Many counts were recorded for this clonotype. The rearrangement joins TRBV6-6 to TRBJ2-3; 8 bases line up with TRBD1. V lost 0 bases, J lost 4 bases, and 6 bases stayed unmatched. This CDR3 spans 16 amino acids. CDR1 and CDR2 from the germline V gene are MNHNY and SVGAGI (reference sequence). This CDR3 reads CASSYSRQGNADTQYF. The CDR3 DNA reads TGTGCCAGCAGTTACTCCCGACAGGGGAACGCAGATACGCAGTATTTT.

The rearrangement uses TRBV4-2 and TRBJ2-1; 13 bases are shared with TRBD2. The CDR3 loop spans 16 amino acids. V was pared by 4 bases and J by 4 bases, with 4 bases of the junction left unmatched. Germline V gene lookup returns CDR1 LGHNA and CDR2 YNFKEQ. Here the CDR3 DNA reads TGTGCCAGCAGCCCCCTGGGACTAGCGGGGTACAATGAGCAGTTCTTC. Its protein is CASSPLGLAGYNEQFF.

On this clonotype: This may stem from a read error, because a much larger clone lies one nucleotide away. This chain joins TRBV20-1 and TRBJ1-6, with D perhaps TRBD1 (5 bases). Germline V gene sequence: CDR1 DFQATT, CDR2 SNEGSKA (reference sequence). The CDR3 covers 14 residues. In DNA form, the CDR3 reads TGCAGTGCGTCGATGGGGGGGACCGATTTCACCCTCCAATTT. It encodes CSASMGGTDFTLQF.

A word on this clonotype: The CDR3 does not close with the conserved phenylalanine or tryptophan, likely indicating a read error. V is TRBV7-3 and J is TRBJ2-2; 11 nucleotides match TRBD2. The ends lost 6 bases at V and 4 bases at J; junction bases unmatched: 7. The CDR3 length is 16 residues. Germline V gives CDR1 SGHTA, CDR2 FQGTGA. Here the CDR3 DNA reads TGTGCCAGCAGTCATGGGACTAGCGGCATCACCGGGGAGCTGTTTCTT. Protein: CASSHGTSGITGELFL.

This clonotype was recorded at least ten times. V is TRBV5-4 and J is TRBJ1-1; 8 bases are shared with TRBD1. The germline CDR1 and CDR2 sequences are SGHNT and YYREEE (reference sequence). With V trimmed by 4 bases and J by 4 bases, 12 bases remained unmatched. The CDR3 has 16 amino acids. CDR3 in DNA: TGTGCCAGCAGCACTTGGCAGGGGGCGAGGGTCACTGAAGCTTTCTTT. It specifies CASSTWQGARVTEAFF.

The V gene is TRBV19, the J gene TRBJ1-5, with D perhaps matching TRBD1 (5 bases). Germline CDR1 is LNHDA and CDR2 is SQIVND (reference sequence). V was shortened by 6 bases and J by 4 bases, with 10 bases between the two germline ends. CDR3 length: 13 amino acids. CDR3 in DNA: TGTGCCAGTAGACCAGGGTTGAATCAGCCCCAGCATTTT. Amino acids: CASRPGLNQPQHF.

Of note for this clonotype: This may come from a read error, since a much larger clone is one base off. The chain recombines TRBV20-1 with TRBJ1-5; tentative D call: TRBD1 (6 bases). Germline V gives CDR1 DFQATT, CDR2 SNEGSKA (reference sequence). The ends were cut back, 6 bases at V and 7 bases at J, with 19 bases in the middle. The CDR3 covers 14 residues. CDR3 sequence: CSAPGEVGTQPQHF. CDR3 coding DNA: TGCAGTGCCCCAGGGGAAGTGGGGACGCAGCCCCAGCATTTT.

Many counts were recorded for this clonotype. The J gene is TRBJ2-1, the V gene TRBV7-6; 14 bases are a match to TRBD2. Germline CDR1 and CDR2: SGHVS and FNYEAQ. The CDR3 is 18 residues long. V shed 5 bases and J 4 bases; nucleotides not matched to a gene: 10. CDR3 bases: TGTGCCAGCAGCCCGGGGACTAGCGGGGGAGCTTCTTACAATGAGCAGTTCTTC. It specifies CASSPGTSGGASYNEQFF.

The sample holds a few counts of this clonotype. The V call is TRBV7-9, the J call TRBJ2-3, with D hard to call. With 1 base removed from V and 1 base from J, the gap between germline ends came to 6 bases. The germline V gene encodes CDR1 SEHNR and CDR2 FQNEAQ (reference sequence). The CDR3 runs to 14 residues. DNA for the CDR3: TGTGCCAGCAGCTTAGAAGCTCGCACAGATACGCAGTATTTT. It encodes CASSLEARTDTQYF.

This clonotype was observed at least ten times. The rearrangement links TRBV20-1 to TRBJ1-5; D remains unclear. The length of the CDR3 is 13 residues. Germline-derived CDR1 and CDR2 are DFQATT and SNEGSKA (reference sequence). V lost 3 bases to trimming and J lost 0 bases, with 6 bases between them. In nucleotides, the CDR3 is TGCAGTGCTAGGTTCGATAGCAATCAGCCCCAGCATTTT. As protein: CSARFDSNQPQHF.

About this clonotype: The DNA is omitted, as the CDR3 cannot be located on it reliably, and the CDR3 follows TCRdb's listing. The CDR3 reads CSVVGGGADKQLF. V gene TRBV29-1 combines with J gene TRBJ2-1; the table's D call TRBD2 went unverified against the DNA. The CDR3 length is 13 residues, termini included. Germline values: CDR1 SQVTM, CDR2 ANQGSEA.

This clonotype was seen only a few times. CDR3 sequence (DNA): TGTGCCAGCAGTGAATCGACTCAGCCCCAGCATTTT. Residues: CASSESTQPQHF. The rearrangement joins TRBV2 to TRBJ1-5; D unresolved. Trimming removed 2 bases from V and 6 bases from J, with 5 bases in between. Germline assignment: CDR1 SNHLY and CDR2 FYNNEI. The CDR3 sequence is 12 residues long.

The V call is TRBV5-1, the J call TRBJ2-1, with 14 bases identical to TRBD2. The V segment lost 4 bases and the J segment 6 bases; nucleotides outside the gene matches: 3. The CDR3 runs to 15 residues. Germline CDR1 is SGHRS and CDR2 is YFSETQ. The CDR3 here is CASSAGTSGGNEQFF. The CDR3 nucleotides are TGCGCCAGCAGCGCAGGGACTAGCGGGGGCAATGAGCAGTTCTTC.